The entry below gives a single T cell receptor (beta chain) sequence along with its context. What it recognizes is unknown. The data originate from a study of blood T cells in healthy people across ages. Study-level findings and limits: Naive T cell percentage showed a strong correlation with TCR beta diversity. Long-lived donors carried more naive CD4+ cells and greater diversity than aged donors.

The V and J ends lost 4 bases and 5 bases respectively, with 17 bases between them. The CDR3 runs 15 residues. The germline V gene encodes CDR1 MGHRA and CDR2 YSYEKL. A J-beta primer mix and a sample-barcoded 5' primer were used in a second PCR of roughly 6 to 12 cycles. TCRdb reanalysed the 5' RACE reads using MiXCR and keeps one entry per CDR3 protein. The sample yields 1.5 million to 2 million distinct CDR3 sequences, around half seen once. The source of this sequence is a woman aged 40 to 55 in good health. The V gene is TRBV4-1, the J gene TRBJ1-2; D uncertain. The sample was blood. CDR3 DNA: TGCGCCAGCAGCCTCGGCTCCGCCTTGTGGTATGGCTACACCTTC. Amino acid sequence: CASSLGSALWYGYTF.